This T cell receptor beta chain was obtained from a study of T cell repertoires in cytomegalovirus infection. The CDR3 extends over 13 amino acids. The V end was cut by 4 bases, the J end by 6 bases, with 12 bases between. This clonotype has more than one count but fewer than ten. Antigen: not known. One entry per CDR3 protein, called by TCRdb with MiXCR from the reads. The data hold hundreds of thousands of distinct CDR3 sequences, with around 30% observed a single time. This TCR was recovered from a human donor in good health (CMV status not recorded). Some clones in this sample may be carry-over from other donors' samples. The V gene is TRBV12-3 or TRBV12-4, the J gene TRBJ1-1; possible D gene TRBD1, 5 bases. Sequenced here: cultured CD8+ T cells from PBMCs, sampled from culture after CMV antigen stimulation. Written as DNA, the CDR3 is TGTGCCAGCAGTTGGGACGGTAACTCTGAAGCTTTCTTT. Translation: CASSWDGNSEAFF.